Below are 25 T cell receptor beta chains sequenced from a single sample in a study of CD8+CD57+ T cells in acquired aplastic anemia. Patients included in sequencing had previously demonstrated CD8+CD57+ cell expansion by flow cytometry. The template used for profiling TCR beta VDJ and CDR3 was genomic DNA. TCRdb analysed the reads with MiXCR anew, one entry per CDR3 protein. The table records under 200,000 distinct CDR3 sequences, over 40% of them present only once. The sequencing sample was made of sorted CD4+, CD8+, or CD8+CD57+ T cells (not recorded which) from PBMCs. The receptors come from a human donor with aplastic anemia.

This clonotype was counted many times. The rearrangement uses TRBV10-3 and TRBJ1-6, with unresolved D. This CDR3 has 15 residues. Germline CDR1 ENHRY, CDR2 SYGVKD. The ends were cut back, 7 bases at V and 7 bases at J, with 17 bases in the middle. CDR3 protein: CAIKDESAVNSPLHF. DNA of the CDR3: TGTGCCATCAAAGACGAGTCCGCGGTAAATTCACCCCTCCACTTT.

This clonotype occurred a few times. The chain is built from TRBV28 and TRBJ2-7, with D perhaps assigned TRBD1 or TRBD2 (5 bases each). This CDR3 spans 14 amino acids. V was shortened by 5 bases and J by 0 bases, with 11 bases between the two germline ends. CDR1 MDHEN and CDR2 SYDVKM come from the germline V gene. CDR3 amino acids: CASSMRGSSYEQYF. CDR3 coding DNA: TGTGCCAGCAGTATGAGGGGCAGCTCCTACGAGCAGTACTTC.

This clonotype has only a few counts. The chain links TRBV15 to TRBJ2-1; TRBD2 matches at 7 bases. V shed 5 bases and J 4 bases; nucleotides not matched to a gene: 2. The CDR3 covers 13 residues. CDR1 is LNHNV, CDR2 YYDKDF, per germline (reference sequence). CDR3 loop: CATSLAGYNEQFF. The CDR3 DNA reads TGTGCCACCAGCTTAGCGGGTTACAATGAGCAGTTCTTC.

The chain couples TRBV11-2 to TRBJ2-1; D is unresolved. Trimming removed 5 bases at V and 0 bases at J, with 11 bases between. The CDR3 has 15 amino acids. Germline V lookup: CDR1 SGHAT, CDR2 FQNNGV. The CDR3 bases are TGTGCCAGCAGCCATACAGCGAGCTCCTACAATGAGCAGTTCTTC. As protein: CASSHTASSYNEQFF.

The CDR3 sequence is CASSFQGLAKETQHF. The CDR3 nucleotides are TGTGCCAGCAGCTTCCAGGGACTAGCGAAGGAGACCCAGCATTTT. V and J are TRBV7-2 and TRBJ1-5, with D possibly TRBD1 on 5 matching bases. The V end lost 3 bases, the J end lost 11 bases, and 20 bases lay between the germline ends. The germline CDR1 and CDR2 sequences are SGHTA and FQGNSA. The CDR3 loop spans 15 amino acids.

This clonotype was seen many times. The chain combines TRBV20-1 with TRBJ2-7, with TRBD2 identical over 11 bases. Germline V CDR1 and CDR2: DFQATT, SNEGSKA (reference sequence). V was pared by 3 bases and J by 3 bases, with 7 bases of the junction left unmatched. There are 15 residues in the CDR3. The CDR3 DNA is TGCAGTGCTAGGAGTCAGGGGACTAGCGGCTACGAGCAGTACTTC. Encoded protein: CSARSQGTSGYEQYF.

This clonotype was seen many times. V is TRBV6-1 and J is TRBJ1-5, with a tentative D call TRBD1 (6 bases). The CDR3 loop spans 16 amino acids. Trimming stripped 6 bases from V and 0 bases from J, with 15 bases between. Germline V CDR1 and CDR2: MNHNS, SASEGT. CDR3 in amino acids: CASSPGQRFSNQPQHF. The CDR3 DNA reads TGTGCCAGCAGCCCAGGACAGCGGTTTAGCAATCAGCCCCAGCATTTT.

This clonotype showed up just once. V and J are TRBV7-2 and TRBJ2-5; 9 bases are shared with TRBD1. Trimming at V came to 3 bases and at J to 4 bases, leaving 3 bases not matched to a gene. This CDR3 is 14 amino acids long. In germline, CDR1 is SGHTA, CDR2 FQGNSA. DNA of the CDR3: TGTGCCAGCAGCTTGCGACAGGGGGGAGAGACCCAGTACTTC. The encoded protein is CASSLRQGGETQYF.

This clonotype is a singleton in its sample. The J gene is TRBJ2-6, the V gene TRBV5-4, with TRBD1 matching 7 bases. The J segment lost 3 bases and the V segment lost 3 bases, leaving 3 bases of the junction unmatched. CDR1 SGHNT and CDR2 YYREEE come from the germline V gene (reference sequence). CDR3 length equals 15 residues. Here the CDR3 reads CASSSTGVGANVLTF. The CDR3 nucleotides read TGTGCCAGCAGCTCCACAGGGGTTGGGGCCAACGTCCTGACTTTC.

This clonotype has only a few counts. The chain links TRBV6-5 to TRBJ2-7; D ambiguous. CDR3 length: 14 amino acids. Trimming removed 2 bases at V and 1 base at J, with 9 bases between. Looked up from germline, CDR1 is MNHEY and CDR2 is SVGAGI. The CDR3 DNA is TGTGCCAGCAGTTACACTGGATCTTCCTACGAGCAGTACTTC. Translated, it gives CASSYTGSSYEQYF.

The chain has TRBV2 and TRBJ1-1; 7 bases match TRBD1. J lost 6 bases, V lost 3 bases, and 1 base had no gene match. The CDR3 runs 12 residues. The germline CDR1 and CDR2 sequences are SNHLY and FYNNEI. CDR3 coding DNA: TGTGCCAGCAGTGATGACAGGGCTGAAGCTTTCTTT. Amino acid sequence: CASSDDRAEAFF.

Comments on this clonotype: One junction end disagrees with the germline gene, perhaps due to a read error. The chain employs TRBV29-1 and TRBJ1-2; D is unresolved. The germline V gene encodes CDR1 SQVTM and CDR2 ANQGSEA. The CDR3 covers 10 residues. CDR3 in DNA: TGCAGCGTTGAAACGGATGGCTATACCTTC. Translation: CSVETDGYTF.

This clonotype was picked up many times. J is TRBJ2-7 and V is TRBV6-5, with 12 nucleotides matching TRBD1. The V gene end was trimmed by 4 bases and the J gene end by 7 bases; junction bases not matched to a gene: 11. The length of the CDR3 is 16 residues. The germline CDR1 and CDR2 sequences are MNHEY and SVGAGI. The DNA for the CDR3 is TGTGCCAGCAGTTTCGGGGACAGGGGGCCAAAATATGAGCAGTACTTC. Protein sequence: CASSFGDRGPKYEQYF.

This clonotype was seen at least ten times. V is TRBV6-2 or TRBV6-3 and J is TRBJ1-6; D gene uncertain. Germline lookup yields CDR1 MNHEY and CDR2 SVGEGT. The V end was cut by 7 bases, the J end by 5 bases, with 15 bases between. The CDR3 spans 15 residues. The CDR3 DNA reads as TGTGCCAGCACTCGCCCCTCGGTGGATAATTCACCCCTCCACTTT. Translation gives CASTRPSVDNSPLHF.

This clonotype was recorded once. This chain's CDR3 is CSARSDSNQPQHF. DNA for the CDR3: TGCAGTGCTAGATCTGATAGCAATCAGCCCCAGCATTTT. J is TRBJ1-5 and V is TRBV20-1; the D is unclear. Looked up from germline, CDR1 is DFQATT and CDR2 is SNEGSKA (reference sequence). The V gene lost 2 bases and the J gene lost 0 bases, with 5 bases spanning the gap. The CDR3 spans 13 residues.

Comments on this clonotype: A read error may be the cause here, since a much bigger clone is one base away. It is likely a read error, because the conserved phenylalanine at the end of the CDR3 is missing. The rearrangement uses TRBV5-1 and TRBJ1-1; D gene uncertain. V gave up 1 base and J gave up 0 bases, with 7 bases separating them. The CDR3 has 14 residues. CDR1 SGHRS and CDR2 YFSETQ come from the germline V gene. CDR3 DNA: TGCGCCAGCAGCTTGCTGGGAATGAACACTGAAGCTTTCCTT. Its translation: CASSLLGMNTEAFL.

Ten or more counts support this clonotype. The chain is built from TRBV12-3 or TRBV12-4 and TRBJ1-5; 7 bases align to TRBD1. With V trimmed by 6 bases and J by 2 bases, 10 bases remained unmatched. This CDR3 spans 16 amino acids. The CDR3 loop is CASSPNRGEGNQPQHF. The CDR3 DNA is TGTGCCAGCAGCCCCAACAGGGGCGAGGGCAATCAGCCCCAGCATTTT.

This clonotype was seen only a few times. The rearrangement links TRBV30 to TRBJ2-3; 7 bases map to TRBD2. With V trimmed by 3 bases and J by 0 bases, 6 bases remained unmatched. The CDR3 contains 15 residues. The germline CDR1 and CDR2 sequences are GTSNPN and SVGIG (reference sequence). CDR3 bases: TGTGCCTGGAGGGTAGGTAGCGGGAGCACAGATACGCAGTATTTT. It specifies CAWRVGSGSTDTQYF.

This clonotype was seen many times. The CDR3 loop reads CASSLQGVSTDTQYF. CDR3 sequence (DNA): TGCGCCAGCAGCCTCCAGGGGGTTAGCACAGATACGCAGTATTTT. The chain carries TRBV5-1 and TRBJ2-3, with 7 bases fitting TRBD1. Losses at the gene ends were 4 bases for V and 0 bases for J; bases not matched to a gene: 5. The CDR3 contains 15 residues. Germline CDR1 reads SGHRS; CDR2 reads YFSETQ. The whole variable domain, remainder taken from reference TRBV5-1 and TRBJ2-3, is KAGVTQTPRYLIKTRGQQVTLSCSPISGHRSVSWYQQTPGQGLQFLFEYFSETQRNKGNFPGRFSGRQFSNSRSEMNVSTLELGDSALYLCASSLQGVSTDTQYFGPGTRLTVL.

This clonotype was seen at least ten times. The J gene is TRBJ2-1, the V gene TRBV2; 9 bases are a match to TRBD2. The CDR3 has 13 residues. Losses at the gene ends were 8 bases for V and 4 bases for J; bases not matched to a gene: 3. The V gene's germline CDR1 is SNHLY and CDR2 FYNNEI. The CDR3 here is CASQRGDYNEQFF. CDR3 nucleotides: TGTGCCAGCCAGCGGGGGGATTACAATGAGCAGTTCTTC. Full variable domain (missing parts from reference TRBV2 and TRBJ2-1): EPEVTQTPSHQVTQMGQEVILRCVPISNHLYFYWYRQILGQKVEFLVSFYNNEISEKSEIFDDQFSVERPDGSNFTLKIRSTKLEDSAMYFCASQRGDYNEQFFGPGTRLTVL.

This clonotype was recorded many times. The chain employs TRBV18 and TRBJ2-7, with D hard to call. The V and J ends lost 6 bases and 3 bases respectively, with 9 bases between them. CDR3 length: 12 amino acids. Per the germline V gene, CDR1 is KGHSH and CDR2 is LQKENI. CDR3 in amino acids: CASSPGDYEQYF. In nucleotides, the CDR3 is TGTGCCAGCTCCCCCGGAGACTACGAGCAGTACTTC.

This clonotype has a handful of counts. In nucleotides, the CDR3 is TGTGCCAGCAGCTTAGACGAATGGGTCGATACGCAGTATTTT. It codes for CASSLDEWVDTQYF. The chain combines TRBV11-3 with TRBJ2-3; D ambiguous. CDR1 and CDR2 (germline): SGHNT, YENEEA. There are 14 residues in the CDR3. The V and J ends lost 0 bases and 6 bases respectively, with 10 bases between them.

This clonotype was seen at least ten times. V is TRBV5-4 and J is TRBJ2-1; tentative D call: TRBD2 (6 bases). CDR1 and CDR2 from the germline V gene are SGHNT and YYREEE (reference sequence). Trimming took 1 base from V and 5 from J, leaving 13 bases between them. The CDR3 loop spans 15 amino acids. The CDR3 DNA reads TGTGCCAGCAGCTTGTCTAGCGCCCCTGACAATGAGCAGTTCTTC. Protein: CASSLSSAPDNEQFF.

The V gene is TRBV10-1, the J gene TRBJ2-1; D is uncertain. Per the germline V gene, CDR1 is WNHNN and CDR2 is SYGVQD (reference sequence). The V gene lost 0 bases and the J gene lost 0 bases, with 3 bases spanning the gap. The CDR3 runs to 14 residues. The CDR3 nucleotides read TGCGCCAGCAGTGAGTCGGGCTCCTACAATGAGCAGTTCTTC. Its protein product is CASSESGSYNEQFF.

The DNA of the CDR3 is TGTGCCAGCAGCTTAGGCAGGGAGCAGCCCCAGCATTTT. Translating gives CASSLGREQPQHF. The chain combines TRBV7-2 with TRBJ1-5; D is perhaps TRBD1 (5 bases). Germline assignment: CDR1 SGHTA and CDR2 FQGNSA. The CDR3 sequence is 13 residues long. V was clipped by 1 base and J by 7 bases, with 8 bases between them.